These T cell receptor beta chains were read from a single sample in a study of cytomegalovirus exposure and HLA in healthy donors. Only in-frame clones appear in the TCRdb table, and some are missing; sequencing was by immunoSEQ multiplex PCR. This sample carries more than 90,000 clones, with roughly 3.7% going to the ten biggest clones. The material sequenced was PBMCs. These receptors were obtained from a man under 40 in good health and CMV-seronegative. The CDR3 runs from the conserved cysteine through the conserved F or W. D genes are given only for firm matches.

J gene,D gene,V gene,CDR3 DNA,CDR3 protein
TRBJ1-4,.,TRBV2,TGTGCCAGCAGTAGGGGCCGTAGGGAAAAACTGTTTTTT,CASSRGRREKLFF
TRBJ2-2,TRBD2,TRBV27,TGTGCCAGCCGGGACTACCAAACCGGGGAGCTGTTTTTT,CASRDYQTGELFF
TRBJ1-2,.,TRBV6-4,TGTGCCAGCAGTGACAATAGGGGTGGCTACACCTTC,CASSDNRGGYTF
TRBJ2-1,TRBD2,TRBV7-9,TGTGCCAGCAGCTTAGGTTGGACCGGGACGGGAGGGTACAATGAGCAGTTCTTC,CASSLGWTGTGGYNEQFF
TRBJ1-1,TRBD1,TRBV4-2,TGTGCCAGCAGCAACCGGGACAGGGACACTGAAGCTTTCTTT,CASSNRDRDTEAFF
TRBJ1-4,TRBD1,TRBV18,TGTGCCAGCTCACCTACAGGACAGGGTGAAAAACTGTTTTTT,CASSPTGQGEKLFF
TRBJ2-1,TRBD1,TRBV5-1,TGCGCCAGCAGCACGGACAGGCCGTCCTACAATGAGCAGTTCTTC,CASSTDRPSYNEQFF
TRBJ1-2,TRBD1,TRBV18,TGTGCCAGCTCACTCAATGACAGGGCCTATGGCTACACCTTC,CASSLNDRAYGYTF
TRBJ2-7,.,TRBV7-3,TGTGCCAGCAGCTTAACGGGGCAGGGAACCTACGAGCAGTACTTC,CASSLTGQGTYEQYF
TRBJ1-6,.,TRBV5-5,TGTGCCAGCAGCTTGCGGAATTCACCCCTCCACTTT,CASSLRNSPLHF
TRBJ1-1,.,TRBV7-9,TGTGCCAGCACCCAGCAGGCTCTGAACACTGAAGCTTTCTTT,CASTQQALNTEAFF
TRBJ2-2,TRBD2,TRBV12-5,TGTGCTAGTGGTTTAGGACTAGCGGGGAACACCGGGGAGCTGTTTTTT,CASGLGLAGNTGELFF
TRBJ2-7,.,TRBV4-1,TGCGCCAGCAGCCAAGTCTCGGTCGAGTCCCGCTACGAGCAGTACTTC,CASSQVSVESRYEQYF
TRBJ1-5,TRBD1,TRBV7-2,TGTGCCAGCAGCTTCAACAGGGGGCGCGATCACAATCAGCCCCAGCATTTT,CASSFNRGRDHNQPQHF
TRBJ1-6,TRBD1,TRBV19,TGTGCCAGTAGCACGGGACAGAGAAATTCACCCCTCCACTTT,CASSTGQRNSPLHF
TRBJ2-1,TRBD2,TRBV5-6,TGTGCCAGCAGCCTGGGACTAGCGGGGGGGGAGCAGTTCTTC,CASSLGLAGGEQFF
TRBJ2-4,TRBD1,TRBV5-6,TGTGCCAGCAGTAAGGGGACAGGGGGAAACATTCAGTACTTC,CASSKGTGGNIQYF
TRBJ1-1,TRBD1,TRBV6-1,TGTGCCAGCAGTGAAAGGGACAGGTTGAACACTGAAGCTTTCTTT,CASSERDRLNTEAFF
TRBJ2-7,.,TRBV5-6,TGTGCCAGCAGCCGAGGGCCAGCCGGAGGGTACGAGCAGTACTTC,CASSRGPAGGYEQYF
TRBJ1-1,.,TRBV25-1,TGTGCCAGCAGTGAATCCCCCGGCCAGTCCTTCGGGGACACTGAAGCTTTCTTT,CASSESPGQSFGDTEAFF
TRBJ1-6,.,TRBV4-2,TGTGCCAGCAGCCCGAAGCCATCGCAGGGAAGTTCCTCACCCCTCCACTTT,CASSPKPSQGSSSPLHF
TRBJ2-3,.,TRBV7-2,TGTGCCAGCAGCTTATCTCCCCCCCCAGATACGCAGTATTTT,CASSLSPPPDTQYF
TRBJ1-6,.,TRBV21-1,TGTGCCAACCCCCGGGACAGGCCGGCTCCCCTCCACTTT,CANPRDRPAPLHF
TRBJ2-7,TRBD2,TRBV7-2,TGTGCCAGCAGACCCAGAGCGTCCCGAAGCGGGGCCGCCTACGAGCAGTACTTC,CASRPRASRSGAAYEQYF
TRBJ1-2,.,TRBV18,TGTGCCAGCTCACCAGAAGGAGGATATGGCTACACCTTC,CASSPEGGYGYTF
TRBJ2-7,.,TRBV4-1,TGCGCCAGCAGCTCCCGGACAGTGGGCTACGAGCAGTACTTC,CASSSRTVGYEQYF
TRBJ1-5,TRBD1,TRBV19,TGTGCCAGTAGTACCGGGACAGGGGGAATTGGGCCCCAGCATTTT,CASSTGTGGIGPQHF
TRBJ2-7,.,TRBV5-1,TGCGCCAGCAGCTTGGCGGGAGGGGGCATCTACGAGCAGTACTTC,CASSLAGGGIYEQYF
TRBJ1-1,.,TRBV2,TGTGCCAGCAGAGAATACAGGGAGCTGGGTGAAGCTTTCTTT,CASREYRELGEAFF
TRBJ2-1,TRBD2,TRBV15,TGTGCCACCAGCACGGGACTAGCTTACAATGAGCAGTTCTTC,CATSTGLAYNEQFF
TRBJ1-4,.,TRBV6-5,TGTGCCAGCAGTTACTCCTATCGGGAGGAAAAACTGTTTTTT,CASSYSYREEKLFF
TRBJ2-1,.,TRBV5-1,TGCGCCAGCAGCCAAGAGGGACTCAATGAGCAGTTCTTC,CASSQEGLNEQFF
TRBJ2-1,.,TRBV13,TGTGCCAGCAGCCCGACCAGGGTCAGAAATGAGCAGTTCTTC,CASSPTRVRNEQFF
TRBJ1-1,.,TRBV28,TGTGCCAGCAGTGAGGAGGGGTACACTGAAGCTTTCTTT,CASSEEGYTEAFF
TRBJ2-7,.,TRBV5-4,TGTGCCAGCAGCTTGGAAACGGCCTACGAGCAGTACTTC,CASSLETAYEQYF
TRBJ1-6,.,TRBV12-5,TGTGCTAGTGGTTATTCCGGGGCCTATAATTCACCCCTCCACTTT,CASGYSGAYNSPLHF
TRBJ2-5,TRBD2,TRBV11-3,TGTGCCAGCAGCCTCACTAGCGGGGGGGCCGGGGAGACCCAGTACTTC,CASSLTSGGAGETQYF
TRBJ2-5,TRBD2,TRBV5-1,TGCGCCAGCAGCTTAGCCGGGACTAGCGGAGAGACCCAGTACTTC,CASSLAGTSGETQYF
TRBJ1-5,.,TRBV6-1,TGTGCCAGCAGCCAGTATAGCAATCAGCCCCAGCATTTT,CASSQYSNQPQHF
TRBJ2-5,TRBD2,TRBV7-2,TGTGCCAGCAGCCAGTCTAGCGGGGGGGTCGGAGAGACCCAGTACTTC,CASSQSSGGVGETQYF
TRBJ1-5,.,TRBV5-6,TGTGCCAGCAGCCATACAGGGTATAGCAATCAGCCCCAGCATTTT,CASSHTGYSNQPQHF
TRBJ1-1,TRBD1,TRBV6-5,TGTGCCAGCAGTTCCGAACAGGGGGCGAACACTGAAGCTTTCTTT,CASSSEQGANTEAFF
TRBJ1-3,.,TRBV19,TGTGCCAGTAGTATAGGAGGGCAGCACTTCTCTGGAAACACCATATATTTT,CASSIGGQHFSGNTIYF
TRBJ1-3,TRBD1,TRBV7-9,TGTGCCAGCACCGCCGGGGTGACAGGGATTGGAAACACCATATATTTT,CASTAGVTGIGNTIYF
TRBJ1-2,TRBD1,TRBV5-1,TGCGCCAGCAGCTTGGATGGACAGGGGAACTATGGCTACACCTTC,CASSLDGQGNYGYTF
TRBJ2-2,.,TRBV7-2,TGTGCCAGCAGCTTGAACAGGAACACCGGGGAGCTGTTTTTT,CASSLNRNTGELFF
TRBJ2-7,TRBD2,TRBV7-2,TGTGCCAGCAGCATACTAAGCGGGGGGCTCTCCTACGAGCAGTACTTC,CASSILSGGLSYEQYF
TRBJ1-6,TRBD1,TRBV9,TGTGCCAGCAGCTCGAGAGGGACAGGGGATAATTCACCCCTCCACTTT,CASSSRGTGDNSPLHF
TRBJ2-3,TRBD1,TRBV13,TGTGCCAGCAGCTGGGGTCTGGGACAGACCACAGATACGCAGTATTTT,CASSWGLGQTTDTQYF